The clone carrying this T cell receptor beta chain was seen at least ten times. The sample belongs to a study of blood T cell repertoires in COVID-19. The V gene end was trimmed by 1 base and the J gene end by 3 bases; junction bases not matched to a gene: 6. The germline CDR1 and CDR2 sequences are LGHNA and YNFKEQ. The CDR3 extends over 16 amino acids. Assay used: immunoSEQ multiplex PCR; TCRdb lists only in-frame clones, some missing. The profile shows 300,000 to 400,000 clones, more than 75% of them singletons. This clonotype was obtained from a young woman who had recovered from COVID-19. Sequencing used PBMCs or T cells enriched from blood (not recorded which). The gene calls are TRBV4-2 and TRBJ2-3, with TRBD2 matching over 8 bases. The CDR3: CASSQVSGGATDTQYF. The CDR3 DNA is TGTGCCAGCAGCCAAGTGTCCGGGGGGGCGACAGATACGCAGTATTTT.